The clone carrying this T cell receptor (beta chain) was detected ten times or more. The antigen is unknown. RNA transcripts served as the template for amplifying TCR beta CDR3 regions. HTBI primers drove first-round RT-PCR of the TCR CDR3. TCRdb itself ran the multiplex PCR reads through MiXCR, one entry per CDR3 protein. The sample records 330,000 or so distinct CDR3 sequences, roughly 19% being singletons. The CDR3 consists of 14 residues. V was shortened by 5 bases and J by 1 base, with 11 bases between the two germline ends. Germline loops: CDR1 SGHVS, CDR2 FQNEAQ. This sample is part of a study of T cells in Graves' hyperthyroidism and ophthalmopathy. Study results and caveats: Most clonotypes expanded in the thyroid (above 0.001) were also present in blood.

This chain connects TRBV7-8 to TRBJ1-1; D possibly corresponds to TRBD1 (5 bases). The TCR was taken from a man aged 50 to 60 with Graves' ophthalmopathy. The material sequenced was blood. The CDR3: CASSHSGENTEAFF. CDR3 nucleotides: TGTGCCAGCAGCCATTCGGGGGAGAACACTGAAGCTTTCTTT.